Many counts were recorded for the clone carrying this TCR beta chain. A junction end diverges from the germline sequence, so it may reflect a read error. This entry comes from a study of T-cell reconstitution after alpha-beta-depleted transplantation in children. Unique molecular identifiers tagged the TCRbeta library. TCRdb redid the calling of the PCR reads with MiXCR, one entry per CDR3 protein. Seen here are about 92,000 distinct CDR3 sequences, more than 9% observed once, and the top ten hold 14%. This CDR3 comprises 16 residues. From germline, CDR1 is MNHEY and CDR2 SVGAGI. The source of this sequence is a human donor who donated a stem cell graft to a child with inherited bone marrow failure. V usage is TRBV6-5 and J usage is TRBJ2-5; 11 nucleotides align to TRBD2. The specimen comprised PBMCs from the stem cell graft donor, sampled from the stem cell graft. As DNA, the CDR3 is TGTGCCAGCAGTGACTCGGCTAGCGGGGGGCCAGGGACCCAGTACTTC. Translation gives CASSDSASGGPGTQYF.